These 9 T cell receptor beta chains were all obtained from the same sample, sequenced in a study of blood T cells in healthy people across ages. A sample-barcoded 5' primer and a J-beta primer mix were used in a second PCR of roughly 6 to 12 cycles. MiXCR, applied by TCRdb to the 5' RACE reads, yields one record per CDR3 protein. The profile shows about 640,000 distinct CDR3 sequences, around three fifths of them singletons. The sample consisted of blood. These receptor sequences come from a man in his 60s in good health.

This clonotype occurred a few times. This chain connects TRBV12-3 or TRBV12-4 to TRBJ2-7, with D tentatively TRBD2 (6 bases). The CDR3 contains 14 residues. V was shortened by 1 base and J by 6 bases, with 13 bases between the two germline ends. The CDR3 DNA is TGTGCCAGCAGTTTAGTGACTAGAGCGGGCGAGCAGTACTTC. Protein product: CASSLVTRAGEQYF.

This rearrangement joins TRBV5-1 to TRBJ2-3; tentative D call: TRBD1 (6 bases). The CDR3 is made up of 14 amino acids. V was shortened by 1 base and J by 6 bases, with 12 bases between the two germline ends. Per germline, CDR1 SGHRS and CDR2 YFSETQ. The CDR3 sequence: CASSLSRGSDTQYF. CDR3 nucleotide sequence: TGCGCCAGCAGCTTGTCTAGGGGGAGCGATACGCAGTATTTT.

This chain connects TRBV11-1 to TRBJ2-1, with 11 bases matching TRBD2. Germline V gene sequence: CDR1 SGHAT, CDR2 FQDESV (reference sequence). J gave up 2 bases and V 10 bases, and 10 bases lay outside the gene matches. This CDR3 contains 16 residues. The CDR3 region has the DNA TGTGCCAATCCAGTAGCGGGGGGGGAAACCTACAATGAGCAGTTCTTC. Amino acids: CANPVAGGETYNEQFF.

The rearrangement uses TRBV6-5 and TRBJ1-4; the D gene is possibly TRBD1 (5 bases). Germline V gene data show CDR1 as MNHEY and CDR2 as SVGAGI. V gave up 7 bases and J gave up 0 bases, with 6 bases separating them. The CDR3 contains 13 residues. This CDR3 reads CASKQATNEKLFF. Written as DNA, the CDR3 is TGTGCCAGCAAACAGGCAACTAATGAAAAACTGTTTTTT.

The chain links TRBV6-5 to TRBJ2-3; 9 bases line up with TRBD2. Germline trimming cut 0 bases from V and 3 bases from J; bases unmatched to any gene: 7. CDR1 and CDR2 from the germline V gene are MNHEY and SVGAGI. The CDR3 is 17 amino acids. CDR3 in DNA: TGTGCCAGCAGTTACTCGGGACTAGCCCTCGGGACAGATACGCAGTATTTT. Translated: CASSYSGLALGTDTQYF.

This clonotype occurred a few times. The chain couples TRBV20-1 to TRBJ1-2, with 7 bases identical to TRBD1. Unmatched junction bases numbered 12, after V lost 0 bases and J lost 8 bases. CDR3 length equals 15 residues. Germline V gene lookup returns CDR1 DFQATT and CDR2 SNEGSKA (reference sequence). For the CDR3, the DNA is TGCAGTGCTAGAGATGACGGAGGGGGCGCGAAGGGCTACACCTTC. It yields the protein CSARDDGGGAKGYTF.

The chain recombines TRBV28 with TRBJ2-6, with 7 bases matching TRBD1. With 5 bases clipped from V and 8 bases from J, the junction kept 15 bases outside the gene matches. The CDR3 is 17 amino acids. Germline values: CDR1 MDHEN, CDR2 SYDVKM. As DNA, the CDR3 is TGTGCCAGCAGTAGATTCGAGCTTAAGACAGGGACCAACGTCCTGACTTTC. This gives the protein CASSRFELKTGTNVLTF.

The rearrangement links TRBV20-1 to TRBJ1-2, with 8 bases aligning to TRBD1. CDR1 and CDR2 (germline): DFQATT, SNEGSKA (reference sequence). CDR3 length: 13 amino acids. V lost 5 bases to trimming and J lost 3 bases; unmatched junction nucleotides: 5. The CDR3 region is CSADQGADYGYTF. The CDR3 DNA is TGCAGTGCTGACCAGGGGGCGGACTATGGCTACACCTTC.

DNA of the CDR3: TGTGCCAGCACCGGCCAGGCCGTCCGCACAGATACGCAGTATTTT. Translated, it gives CASTGQAVRTDTQYF. The rearrangement joins TRBV12-3 or TRBV12-4 to TRBJ2-3; D uncertain. This CDR3 region has 15 residues. Trimming left V 7 bases short and J 1 base short, with 15 bases between.